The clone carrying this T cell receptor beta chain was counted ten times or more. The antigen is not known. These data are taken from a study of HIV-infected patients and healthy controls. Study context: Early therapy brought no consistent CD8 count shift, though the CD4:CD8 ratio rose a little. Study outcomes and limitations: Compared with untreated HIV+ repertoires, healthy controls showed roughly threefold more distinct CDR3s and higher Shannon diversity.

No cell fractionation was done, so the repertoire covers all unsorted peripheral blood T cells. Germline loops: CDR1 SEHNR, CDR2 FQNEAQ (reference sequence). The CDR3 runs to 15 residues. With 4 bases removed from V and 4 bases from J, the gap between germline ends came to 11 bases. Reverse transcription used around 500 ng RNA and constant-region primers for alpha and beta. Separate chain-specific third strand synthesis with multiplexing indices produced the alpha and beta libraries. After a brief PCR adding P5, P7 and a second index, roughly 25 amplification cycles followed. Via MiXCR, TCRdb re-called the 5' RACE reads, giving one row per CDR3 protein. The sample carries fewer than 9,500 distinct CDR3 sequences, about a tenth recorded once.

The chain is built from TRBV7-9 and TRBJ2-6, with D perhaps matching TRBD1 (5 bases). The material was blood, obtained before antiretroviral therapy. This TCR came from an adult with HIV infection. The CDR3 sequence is CASSSQGAGANVLTF. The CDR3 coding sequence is TGTGCCAGCAGCTCGCAGGGTGCAGGGGCCAACGTCCTGACTTTC.